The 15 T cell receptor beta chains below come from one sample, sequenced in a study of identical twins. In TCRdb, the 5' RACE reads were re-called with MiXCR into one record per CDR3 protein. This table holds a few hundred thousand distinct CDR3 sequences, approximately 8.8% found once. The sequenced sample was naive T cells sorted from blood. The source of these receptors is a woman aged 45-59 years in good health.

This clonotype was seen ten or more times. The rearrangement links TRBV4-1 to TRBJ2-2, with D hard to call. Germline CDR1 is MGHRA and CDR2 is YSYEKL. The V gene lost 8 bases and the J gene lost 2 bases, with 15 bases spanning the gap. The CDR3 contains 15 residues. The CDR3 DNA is TGCGCCAGCCTCCCCCAGAAAGGAAACACCGGGGAGCTGTTTTTT. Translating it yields CASLPQKGNTGELFF.

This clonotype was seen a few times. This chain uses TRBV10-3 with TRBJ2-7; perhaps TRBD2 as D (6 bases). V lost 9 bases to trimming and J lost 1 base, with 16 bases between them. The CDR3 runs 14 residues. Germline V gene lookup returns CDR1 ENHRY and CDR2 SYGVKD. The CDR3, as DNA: TGTGCCATGGCCCCCGGGGAGGCGTCCTACGAGCAGTACTTC. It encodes CAMAPGEASYEQYF.

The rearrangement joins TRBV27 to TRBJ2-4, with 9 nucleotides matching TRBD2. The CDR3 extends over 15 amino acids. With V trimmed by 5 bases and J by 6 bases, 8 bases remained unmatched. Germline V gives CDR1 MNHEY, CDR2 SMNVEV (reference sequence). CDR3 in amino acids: CASSLAGFSGNIQYF. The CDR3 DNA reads TGTGCCAGCAGTCTAGCGGGATTTTCTGGAAACATTCAGTACTTC.

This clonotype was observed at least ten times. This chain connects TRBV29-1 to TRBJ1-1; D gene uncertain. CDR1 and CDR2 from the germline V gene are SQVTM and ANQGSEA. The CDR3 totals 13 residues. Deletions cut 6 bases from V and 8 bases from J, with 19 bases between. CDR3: CSVGKEEVTEAFF. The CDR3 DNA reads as TGCAGCGTCGGGAAAGAGGAGGTCACGGAAGCTTTCTTT. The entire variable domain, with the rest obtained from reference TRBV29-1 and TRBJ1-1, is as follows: SAVISQKPSRDICQRGTSLTIQCQVDSQVTMMFWYRQQPGQSLTLIATANQGSEATYESGFVIDKFPISRPNLTFSTLTVSNMSPEDSSIYLCSVGKEEVTEAFFGQGTRLTVV.

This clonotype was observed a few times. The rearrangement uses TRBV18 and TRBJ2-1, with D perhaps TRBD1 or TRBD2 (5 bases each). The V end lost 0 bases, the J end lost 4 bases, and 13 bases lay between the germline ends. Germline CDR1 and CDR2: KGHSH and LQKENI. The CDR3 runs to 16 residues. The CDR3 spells CASSPPAEGPYNEQFF. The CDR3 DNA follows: TGTGCCAGCTCACCACCGGCAGAGGGACCATACAATGAGCAGTTCTTC.

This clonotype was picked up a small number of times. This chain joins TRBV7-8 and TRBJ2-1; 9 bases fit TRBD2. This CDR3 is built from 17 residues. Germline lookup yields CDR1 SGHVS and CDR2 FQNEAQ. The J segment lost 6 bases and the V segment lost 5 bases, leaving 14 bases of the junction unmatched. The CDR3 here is CASSTPGLAYKSNEQFF. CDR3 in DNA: TGTGCCAGCAGCACCCCGGGACTAGCTTACAAGAGCAATGAGCAGTTCTTC.

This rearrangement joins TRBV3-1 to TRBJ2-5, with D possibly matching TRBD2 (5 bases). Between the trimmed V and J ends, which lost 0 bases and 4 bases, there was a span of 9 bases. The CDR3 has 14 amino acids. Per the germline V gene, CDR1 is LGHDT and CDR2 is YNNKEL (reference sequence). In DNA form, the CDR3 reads TGTGCCAGCAGCCAAGATGCCCGGGGAGAGACCCAGTACTTC. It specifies CASSQDARGETQYF.

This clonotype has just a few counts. CDR3 amino acids: CARTGGLRGYTF. The CDR3 DNA is TGTGCCAGGACAGGGGGCCTCAGGGGCTACACCTTC. J is TRBJ1-2 and V is TRBV2; TRBD1 matches at 10 bases. The CDR3 totals 12 residues. Looked up from germline, CDR1 is SNHLY and CDR2 is FYNNEI. With V trimmed by 9 bases and J by 8 bases, 6 bases remained unmatched.

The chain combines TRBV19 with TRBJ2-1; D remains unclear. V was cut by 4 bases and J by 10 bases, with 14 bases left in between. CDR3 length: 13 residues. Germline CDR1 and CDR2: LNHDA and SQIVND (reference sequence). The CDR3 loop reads CASSTLPEREQFF. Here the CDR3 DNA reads TGTGCCAGTAGTACCCTCCCCGAAAGGGAGCAGTTCTTC.

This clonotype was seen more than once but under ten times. DNA of the CDR3: TGTGCCAGCAGGGGAGACAGTACCTTCAATTCACCCCTCCACTTT. The encoded protein is CASRGDSTFNSPLHF. The chain links TRBV6-6 to TRBJ1-6, with a possible D match to TRBD1 (5 bases). Germline V gene sequence: CDR1 MNHNY, CDR2 SVGAGI (reference sequence). The CDR3 has 15 residues. The V gene lost 6 bases and the J gene lost 7 bases, with 16 bases spanning the gap.

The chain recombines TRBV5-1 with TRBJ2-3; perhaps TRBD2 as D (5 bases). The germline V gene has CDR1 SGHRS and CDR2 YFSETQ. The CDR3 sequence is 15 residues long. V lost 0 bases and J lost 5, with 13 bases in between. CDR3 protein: CASSLGGSRGDTQYF. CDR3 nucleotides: TGCGCCAGCAGCTTGGGAGGGAGTCGTGGAGATACGCAGTATTTT.

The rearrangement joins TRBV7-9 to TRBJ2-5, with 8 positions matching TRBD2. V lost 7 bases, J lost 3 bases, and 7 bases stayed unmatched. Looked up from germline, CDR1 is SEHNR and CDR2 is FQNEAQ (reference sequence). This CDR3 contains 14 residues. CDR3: CASKVAGGKETQYF. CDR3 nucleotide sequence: TGTGCCAGCAAGGTGGCGGGGGGAAAAGAGACCCAGTACTTC.

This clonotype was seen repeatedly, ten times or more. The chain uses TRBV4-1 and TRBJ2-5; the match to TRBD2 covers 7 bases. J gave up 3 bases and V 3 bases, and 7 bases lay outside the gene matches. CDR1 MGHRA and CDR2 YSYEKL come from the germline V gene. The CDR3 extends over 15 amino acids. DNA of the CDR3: TGCGCCAGCAGCCAGCCGGGGAGGGTGGAAGAGACCCAGTACTTC. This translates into CASSQPGRVEETQYF.

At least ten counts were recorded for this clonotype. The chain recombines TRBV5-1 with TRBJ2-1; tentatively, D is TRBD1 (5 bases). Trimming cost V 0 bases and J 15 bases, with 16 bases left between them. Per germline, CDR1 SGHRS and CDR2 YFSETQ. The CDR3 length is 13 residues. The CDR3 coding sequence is TGCGCCAGCAGCTTGGCCAACAGGATACATCTGTTCTTC. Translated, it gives CASSLANRIHLFF.

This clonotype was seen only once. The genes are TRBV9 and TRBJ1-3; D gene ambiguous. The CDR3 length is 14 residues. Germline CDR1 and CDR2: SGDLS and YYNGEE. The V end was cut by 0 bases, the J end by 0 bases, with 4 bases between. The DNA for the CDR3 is TGTGCCAGCAGCGTAGTCTCCTCTGGAAACACCATATATTTT. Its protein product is CASSVVSSGNTIYF. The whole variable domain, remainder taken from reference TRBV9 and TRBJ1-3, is DSGVTQTPKHLITATGQRVTLRCSPRSGDLSVYWYQQSLDQGLQFLIQYYNGEERAKGNILERFSAQQFPDLHSELNLSSLELGDSALYFCASSVVSSGNTIYFGEGSWLTVV.